These 2 T cell receptor beta chains were all obtained from the same sample, sequenced in a study of beta chain features in type 1 diabetes. Study-wide results and caveats: There was a moderate but significant shortening of TCRB CDR3s in all four CD4+ subsets of Type 1 diabetes patients.

What these receptors recognize is not known. Investigators reverse transcribed all isolated RNA, so they sequenced expressed TCRB transcripts. Sequencing used immunoSEQ multiplex PCR; TCRdb keeps in-frame clones, though not all of them. Among 500,000 to 800,000 clones listed, roughly an eighth were seen once. The sequencing sample was made of naive CD4+ T cells from blood. The receptors stem from a man aged 25 to 45 with type 1 diabetes.

This clone was recorded at least ten times. V gene TRBV4-1 combines with J gene TRBJ1-3, with D hard to call. The CDR3 sequence is 15 residues long. Germline CDR1 MGHRA, CDR2 YSYEKL. Trimming stripped 1 base from V and 0 bases from J, with 7 bases between. The CDR3 coding sequence is TGCGCCAGCAGCCAAGTCTTGCTCTCTGGAAACACCATATATTTT. Protein sequence: CASSQVLLSGNTIYF.

Worth noting for this clone: At the DNA level, this CDR3 is encoded by other sequences in the same sample as well. CDR3 sequence reads: CASSIRTGGNQPQHF. The CDR3 DNA sequence: TGTGCCAGTAGTATCCGGACAGGGGGCAATCAGCCCCAGCATTTT. The chain uses TRBV19 and TRBJ1-5, with 9 bases identical to TRBD1. J gave up 2 bases and V 3 bases, and 2 bases lay outside the gene matches. The germline CDR1 and CDR2 sequences are LNHDA and SQIVND (reference sequence). The CDR3 runs to 15 residues.